This entry describes one T cell receptor (beta chain). The antigen this receptor binds is unknown. No much larger clonotype is one base removed from it; base qualities were not supplied. Via the germline V gene, CDR1 is WSHSY and CDR2 SAAADI. From cysteine to phenylalanine, the CDR3 is 11 amino acids long. The read is trimmed to its CDR3 DNA, 33 bases read in frame from base 1. Trimming removed 6 bases from V and 8 bases from J, leaving 8 bases between the germline ends. This entry comes from a study of CD8+ T cells in alopecia areata (dated by TCRdb to 2017 to 2018). Describing the broader study: Treated patients were enrolled in an open-label pilot trial of oral tofacitinib, 5 to 10 mg twice daily, for moderate-to-severe alopecia areata. The study used high-throughput TCRbeta sequencing to examine T cell clonal expansion in alopecia areata, in both the C3H/HeJ mouse model and human patients. Scalp clonality was compared among normal scalp (n=4), patchy alopecia areata scalp (n=8), and alopecia totalis/universalis scalp (n=8). Biopsies were taken from tofacitinib-treated patients at baseline and at 4 and 24 weeks of treatment, and a later scalp biopsy was taken in several of the tofacitinib-treated patients. RNA was obtained with the PAXgene miRNA kit for fixed scalp, the miRNeasy kit for PBMCs, and the RNeasy kit for mouse skin. In humans, TCRbeta sequencing was performed on scalp tissue and on sorted CD4+ and CD8+ peripheral blood T cells from healthy controls and from patients with patchy or totalis/universalis alopecia areata. The SALT score, which quantifies the percentage of affected scalp surface area, was used to measure disease severity in treated patients. TCRbeta CDR3 regions were amplified by immunoSEQ multiplex PCR using 35 Vbeta forward and 13 Jbeta reverse primers. Tofacitinib was administered for 6 to 18 months, and 6 months of follow-up off drug were then conducted to assess delayed response and recurrence. Paper-wide results and their limitations: Lesional scalp, especially in alopecia totalis/universalis, showed higher clonality and more expanded CD8+ clones than normal scalp, suggesting antigenic drive. Many expanded lesional clones persisted in scalp and blood during tofacitinib treatment, which may partly explain relapse after stopping treatment. Because the treated cohort was small and had just a single nonresponder, larger studies are needed to establish links between baseline CD8+ expansion and response. TCR sequences shared between patients were less clear than in mice, possibly partly because of HLA diversity in the patient population. With tofacitinib, both scalp clonality and the number of expanded CD8+ clones among the top 100 scalp clones went down significantly. Unlike mouse skin, which is dominated by gammadelta T cells, normal human skin has resident alphabeta T cells that are also sequenced, and this complicates analysis of the scalp TCR repertoire.

This specimen's time point label, per the study, means: less than 30 weeks on oral tofacitinib. The sample's treatment or condition label is to be understood as: oral pan-JAK inhibitor, 5-10 mg twice daily. Lesional scalp punch biopsies and peripheral blood were collected from alopecia areata patients. PBMCs were separated by density centrifugation and stained for CD3, CD4 and CD8, after which CD4+ and CD8+ T cells were sorted on a FACSAria. Library preparation used the immunoSEQ multiplex PCR assay. RNA was extracted from all samples and reverse transcribed into cDNA as template for TCR sequencing. SuperScript III was used to make first-strand cDNA, primed with a 2:1 mix of oligo-dT and random hexamers. A synthetic immune receptor repertoire was used to measure amplification bias, and any remaining bias was corrected computationally. The published analysis was carried out like this. Raw reads were preprocessed to remove errors, and CDR3 was defined according to IMGT conventions as the region from the conserved cysteine to phenylalanine. To get clonality, Shannon entropy was normalized by log2 of the number of productive unique TCRs and the result was subtracted from 1. Scalp TCRbeta sequences were cross-referenced with sorted blood CD4 and CD8 repertoires so that the CD4 or CD8 identity of scalp clones could be inferred. TCRdb holds this immuneACCESS table with in-frame rearrangements only. Some clones are missing; in checked studies, unresolved V genes explain under half, and the rest has no known cause. V, J and clone size are those of that table, while D and trimming were read from the DNA. The sample table holds around 200,000 clones, of which about 60% were seen once. Clones ranked in the top ten supply around an eighth of the sample.

The sample was CD8+ T cells sorted from blood, taken at week 24, from a patient treated with tofacitinib. Recombination joined TRBV10-2 with TRBJ2-1; the D gene remains uncertain. This clonotype was sampled from a human donor with alopecia areata. The CDR3 region: CASRSYDEQFF. The sequenced DNA is TGCGCCAGCAGGTCCTATGATGAGCAGTTCTTC.